This T cell receptor beta chain was sequenced during a study of T-cell reconstitution after alpha-beta-depleted transplantation in children. A library of TCRbeta sequences, prepared with unique molecular identifiers, was generated. TCRdb redid the calling of the PCR reads with MiXCR, one entry per CDR3 protein. The data contain 700,000 to 950,000 distinct CDR3 sequences, roughly 15% of them seen just once; the ten biggest clones take up around 5.3%. Findings and limits, study-wide: After transplant, at about two months, alpha-beta T cells were reportedly derived from several hundred expanded graft clones. At the one-year point after transplant, T-cell counts and TCRbeta diversity were found to come mostly from T cells that had been newly produced. The origin of high day-60 TCRbeta diversity in some patients lay in surviving recipient T cells and thymic progenitors.

This clonotype came up many times. Its target is unknown. Trimming at V came to 1 base and at J to 9 bases, leaving 3 bases not matched to a gene. The CDR3 loop spans 14 amino acids. Germline V gene data show CDR1 as SGHRS and CDR2 as YFSETQ. The origin of this receptor is a male patient aged 10 to 17 who had a stem cell transplant for acute lymphoblastic leukemia, so the T cells may come from the graft donor. Specimen: PBMCs, mostly from graft donor cells, collected 360 days after TCRalphabeta/CD19-depleted stem cell transplant. The chain links TRBV5-1 to TRBJ2-2, with 10 positions matching TRBD2. The DNA of the CDR3 is TGCGCCAGCAGCTTGACTAGCGGGACCCGGGAGCTGTTTTTT. Translated: CASSLTSGTRELFF.